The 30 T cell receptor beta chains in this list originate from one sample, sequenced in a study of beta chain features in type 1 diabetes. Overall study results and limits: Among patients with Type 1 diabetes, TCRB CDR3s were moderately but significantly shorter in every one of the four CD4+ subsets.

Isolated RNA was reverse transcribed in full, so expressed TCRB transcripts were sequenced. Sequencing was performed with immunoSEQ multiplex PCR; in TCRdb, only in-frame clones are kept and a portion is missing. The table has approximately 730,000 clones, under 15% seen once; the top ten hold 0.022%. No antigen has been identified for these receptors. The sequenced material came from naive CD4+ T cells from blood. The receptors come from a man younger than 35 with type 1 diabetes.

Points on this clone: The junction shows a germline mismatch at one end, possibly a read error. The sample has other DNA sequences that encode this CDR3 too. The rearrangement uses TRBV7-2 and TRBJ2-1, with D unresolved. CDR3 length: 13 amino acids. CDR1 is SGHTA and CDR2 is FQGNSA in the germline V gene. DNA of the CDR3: TGCGCCAGCAGCTTAAACCTCTACAATGAGCAGTTCTTC. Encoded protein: CASSLNLYNEQFF.

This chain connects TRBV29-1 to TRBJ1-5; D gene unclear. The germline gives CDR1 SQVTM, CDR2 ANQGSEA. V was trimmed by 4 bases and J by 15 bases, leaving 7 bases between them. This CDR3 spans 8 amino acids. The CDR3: CSVVSTHF. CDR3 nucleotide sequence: TGCAGCGTTGTCTCCACGCATTTT.

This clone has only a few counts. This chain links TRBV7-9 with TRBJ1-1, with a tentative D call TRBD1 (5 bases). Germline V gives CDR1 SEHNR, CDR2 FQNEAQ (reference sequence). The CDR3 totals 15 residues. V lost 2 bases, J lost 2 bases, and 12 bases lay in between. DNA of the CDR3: TGTGCCAGCAGCTTATTGGATTGGGGCAACACTGAAGCTTTCTTT. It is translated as CASSLLDWGNTEAFF.

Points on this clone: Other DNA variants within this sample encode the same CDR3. Here the CDR3 DNA reads TGCGCCAGCAGCCCGGAGGGAAACCAGCCCCAGCATTTT. It yields the protein CASSPEGNQPQHF. V gene TRBV5-1 combines with J gene TRBJ1-5; D remains ambiguous. The germline CDR1 and CDR2 sequences are SGHRS and YFSETQ. This CDR3 has 13 residues. The ends were cut back, 4 bases at V and 7 bases at J, with 12 bases in the middle.

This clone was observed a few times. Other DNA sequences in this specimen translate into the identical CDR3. CDR3 sequence reads: CASSLEAVEAFF. CDR3 nucleotide sequence: TGTGCCAGCAGCTTAGAAGCTGTTGAAGCTTTCTTT. The chain carries TRBV7-9 and TRBJ1-1; D is uncertain. Per germline, CDR1 SEHNR and CDR2 FQNEAQ (reference sequence). The CDR3 is 12 residues long. The V end lost 1 base, the J end lost 7 bases, and 7 bases lay between the germline ends.

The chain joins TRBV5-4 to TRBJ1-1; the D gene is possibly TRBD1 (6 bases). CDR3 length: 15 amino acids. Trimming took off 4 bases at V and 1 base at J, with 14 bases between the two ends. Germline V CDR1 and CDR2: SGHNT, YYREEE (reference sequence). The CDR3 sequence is CASSPPGAGNTEAFF. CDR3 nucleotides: TGTGCCAGCAGCCCACCGGGGGCAGGGAACACTGAAGCTTTCTTT.

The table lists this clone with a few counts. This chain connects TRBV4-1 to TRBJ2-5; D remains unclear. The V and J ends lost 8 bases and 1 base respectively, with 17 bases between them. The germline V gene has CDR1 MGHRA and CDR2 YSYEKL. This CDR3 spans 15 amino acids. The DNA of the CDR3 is TGCGCCAGCCGCAATCGGCAGCCATCCCAAGAGACCCAGTACTTC. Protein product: CASRNRQPSQETQYF.

This CDR3 reads CASNPGFDYGYTF. In DNA, the CDR3 is TGTGCATCAAATCCAGGGTTTGACTATGGCTACACCTTC. The chain carries TRBV19 and TRBJ1-2; TRBD1 might be the D (5 bases). The germline V gene encodes CDR1 LNHDA and CDR2 SQIVND (reference sequence). This CDR3 has 13 amino acids.

The CDR3: CAWSVLPGDIQYF. In DNA form, the CDR3 reads TGTGCCTGGAGTGTACTCCCGGGGGACATTCAGTACTTC. This sequence joins TRBV30 and TRBJ2-4, with D tentatively TRBD2 (6 bases). Looked up from germline, CDR1 is GTSNPN and CDR2 is SVGIG (reference sequence). V lost 0 bases to trimming and J lost 8 bases, with 11 bases between them. The CDR3 is made up of 13 amino acids.

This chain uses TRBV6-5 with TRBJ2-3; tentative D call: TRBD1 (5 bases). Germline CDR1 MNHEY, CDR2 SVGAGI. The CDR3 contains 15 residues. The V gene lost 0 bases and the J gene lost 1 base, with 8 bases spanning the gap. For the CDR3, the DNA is TGTGCCAGCAGTTACTCGACAGTAGGCACAGATACGCAGTATTTT. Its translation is CASSYSTVGTDTQYF.

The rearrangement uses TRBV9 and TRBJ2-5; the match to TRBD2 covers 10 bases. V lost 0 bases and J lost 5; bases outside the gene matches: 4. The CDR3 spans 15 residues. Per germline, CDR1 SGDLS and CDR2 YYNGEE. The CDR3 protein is CASSVEAGGPETQYF. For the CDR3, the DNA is TGTGCCAGCAGCGTAGAAGCGGGGGGGCCCGAGACCCAGTACTTC.

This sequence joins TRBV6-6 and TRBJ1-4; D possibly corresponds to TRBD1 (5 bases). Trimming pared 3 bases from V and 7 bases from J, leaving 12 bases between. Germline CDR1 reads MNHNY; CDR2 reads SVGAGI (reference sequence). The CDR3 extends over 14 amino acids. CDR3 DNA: TGTGCCAGCAGTTATTCAGGGACGGCTGAAAAACTGTTTTTT. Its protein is CASSYSGTAEKLFF.

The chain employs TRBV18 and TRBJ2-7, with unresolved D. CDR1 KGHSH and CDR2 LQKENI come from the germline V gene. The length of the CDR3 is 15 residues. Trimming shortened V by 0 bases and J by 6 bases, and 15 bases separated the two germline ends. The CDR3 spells CASSPPIPSPGEQYF. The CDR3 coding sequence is TGTGCCAGCTCACCACCGATCCCCTCGCCTGGCGAGCAGTACTTC.

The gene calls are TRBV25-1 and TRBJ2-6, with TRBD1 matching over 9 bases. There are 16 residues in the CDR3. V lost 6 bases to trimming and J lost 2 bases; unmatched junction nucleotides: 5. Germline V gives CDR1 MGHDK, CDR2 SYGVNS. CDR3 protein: CASSRDRVPGANVLTF. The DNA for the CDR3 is TGTGCCAGCAGCCGGGACAGGGTGCCTGGGGCCAACGTCCTGACTTTC.

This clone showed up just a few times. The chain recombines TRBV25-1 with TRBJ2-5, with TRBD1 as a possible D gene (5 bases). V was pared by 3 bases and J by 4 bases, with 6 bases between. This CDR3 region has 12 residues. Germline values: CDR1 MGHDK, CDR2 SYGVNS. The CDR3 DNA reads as TGTGCCAGCAGTGAGGGGCTAGAGACCCAGTACTTC. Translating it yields CASSEGLETQYF. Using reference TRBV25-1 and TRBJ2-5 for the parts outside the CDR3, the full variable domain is EADIYQTPRYLVIGTGKKITLECSQTMGHDKMYWYQQDPGMELHLIHYSYGVNSTEKGDLSSESTVSRIRTEHFPLTLESARPSHTSQYLCASSEGLETQYFGPGTRLLVL.

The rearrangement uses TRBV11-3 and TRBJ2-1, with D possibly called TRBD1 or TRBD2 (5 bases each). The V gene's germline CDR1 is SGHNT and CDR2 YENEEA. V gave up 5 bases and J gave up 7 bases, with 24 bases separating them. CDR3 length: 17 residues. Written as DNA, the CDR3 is TGTGCCAGCAGCCCTCCGGGATCAGGGATTCTCGGAAATGAGCAGTTCTTC. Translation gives CASSPPGSGILGNEQFF.

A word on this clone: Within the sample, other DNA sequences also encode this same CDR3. The CDR3 is CATSRDLGGYEQYF. The CDR3 DNA reads TGTGCCACCAGCAGAGATCTCGGGGGCTACGAGCAGTACTTC. V and J are TRBV15 and TRBJ2-7, with a possible D match to TRBD2 (6 bases). This CDR3 spans 14 amino acids. Trimming pared 0 bases from V and 3 bases from J, leaving 9 bases between. Germline CDR1 is LNHNV and CDR2 is YYDKDF (reference sequence).

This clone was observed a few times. CDR3 coding DNA: TGTGCCAGCAGACCCGGGAGCTCTGGGGCCAACGTCCTGACTTTC. Its protein product is CASRPGSSGANVLTF. J is TRBJ2-6 and V is TRBV6-5, with D possibly being TRBD2 (6 bases). The length of the CDR3 is 15 residues. Germline CDR1 MNHEY, CDR2 SVGAGI. V was clipped by 6 bases and J by 0 bases, with 9 bases between them.

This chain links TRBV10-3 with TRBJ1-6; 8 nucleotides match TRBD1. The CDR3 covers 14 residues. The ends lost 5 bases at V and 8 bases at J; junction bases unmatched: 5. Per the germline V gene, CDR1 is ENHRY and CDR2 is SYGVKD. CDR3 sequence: CAISYRGGDSPLHF. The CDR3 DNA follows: TGTGCCATCAGTTACAGGGGGGGTGATTCACCCCTCCACTTT.

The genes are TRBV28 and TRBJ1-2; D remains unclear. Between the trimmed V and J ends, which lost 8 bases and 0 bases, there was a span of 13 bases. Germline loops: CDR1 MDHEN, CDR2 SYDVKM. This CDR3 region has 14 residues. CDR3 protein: CASHVDPTNYGYTF. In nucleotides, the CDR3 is TGTGCCAGCCATGTCGATCCCACTAACTATGGCTACACCTTC.

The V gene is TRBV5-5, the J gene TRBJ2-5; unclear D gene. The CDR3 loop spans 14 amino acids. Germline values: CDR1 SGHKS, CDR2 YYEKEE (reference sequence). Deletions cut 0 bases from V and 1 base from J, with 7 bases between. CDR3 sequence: CASSLGAGQETQYF. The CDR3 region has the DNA TGTGCCAGCAGCTTGGGCGCAGGCCAAGAGACCCAGTACTTC.

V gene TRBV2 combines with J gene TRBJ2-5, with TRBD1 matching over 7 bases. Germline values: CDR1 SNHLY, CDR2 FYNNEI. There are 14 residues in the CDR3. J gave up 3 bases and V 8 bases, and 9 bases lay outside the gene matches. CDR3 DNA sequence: TGTGCCAGCGCTAGGGGACAGATCGAAGAGACCCAGTACTTC. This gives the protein CASARGQIEETQYF.

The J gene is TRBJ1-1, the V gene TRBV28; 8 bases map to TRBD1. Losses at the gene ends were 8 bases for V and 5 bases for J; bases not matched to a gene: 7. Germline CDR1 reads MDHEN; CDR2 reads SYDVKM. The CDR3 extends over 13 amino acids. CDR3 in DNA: TGTGCCAGCGGCGACAGGGGAAGGACTGAAGCTTTCTTT. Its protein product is CASGDRGRTEAFF.

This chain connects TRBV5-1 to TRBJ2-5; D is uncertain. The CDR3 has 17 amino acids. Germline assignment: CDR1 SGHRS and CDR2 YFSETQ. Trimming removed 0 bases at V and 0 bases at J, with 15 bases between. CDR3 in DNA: TGCGCCAGCAGCTTGGCAACAGAAAGCTTGAACCAAGAGACCCAGTACTTC. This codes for CASSLATESLNQETQYF.

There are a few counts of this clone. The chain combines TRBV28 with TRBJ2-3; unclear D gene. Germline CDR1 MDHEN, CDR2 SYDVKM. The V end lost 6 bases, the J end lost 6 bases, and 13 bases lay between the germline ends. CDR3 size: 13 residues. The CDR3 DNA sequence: TGTGCCAGCAGCCCCACCAGTTGGGATACGCAGTATTTT. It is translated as CASSPTSWDTQYF.

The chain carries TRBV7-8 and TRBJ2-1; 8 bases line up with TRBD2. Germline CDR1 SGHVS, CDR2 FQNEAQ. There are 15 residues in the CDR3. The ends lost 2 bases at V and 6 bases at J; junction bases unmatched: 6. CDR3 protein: CASSLYRSGGNEQFF. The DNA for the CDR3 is TGTGCCAGCAGCTTATATCGCAGCGGGGGCAATGAGCAGTTCTTC.

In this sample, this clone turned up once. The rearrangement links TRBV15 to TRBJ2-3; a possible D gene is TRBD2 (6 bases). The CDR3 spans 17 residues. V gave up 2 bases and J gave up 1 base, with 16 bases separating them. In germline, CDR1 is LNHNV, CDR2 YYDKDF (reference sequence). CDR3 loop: CATSRLHGTAGTDTQYF. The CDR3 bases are TGTGCCACCAGCAGACTACACGGGACTGCTGGCACAGATACGCAGTATTTT.

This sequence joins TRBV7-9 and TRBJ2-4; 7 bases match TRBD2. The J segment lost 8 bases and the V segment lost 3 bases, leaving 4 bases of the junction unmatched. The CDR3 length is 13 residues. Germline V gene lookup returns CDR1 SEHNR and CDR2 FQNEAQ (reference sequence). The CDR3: CASSLGGADIQYF. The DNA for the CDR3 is TGTGCCAGCAGCTTGGGAGGGGCGGACATTCAGTACTTC.

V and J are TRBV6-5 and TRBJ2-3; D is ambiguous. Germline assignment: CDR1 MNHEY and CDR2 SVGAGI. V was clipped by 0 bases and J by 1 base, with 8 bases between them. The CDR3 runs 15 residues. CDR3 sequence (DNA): TGTGCCAGCAGTTACTCGAATGGGGGCACAGATACGCAGTATTTT. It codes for CASSYSNGGTDTQYF.

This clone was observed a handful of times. CDR3 region: CASRGGGSGNEQFF. The CDR3 nucleotides read TGTGCCAGCAGAGGTGGAGGGAGTGGGAATGAGCAGTTCTTC. The chain uses TRBV28 and TRBJ2-1; weak D call: TRBD2 (6 bases). This CDR3 region has 14 residues. With 6 bases removed from V and 7 bases from J, the gap between germline ends came to 16 bases. The germline V gene has CDR1 MDHEN and CDR2 SYDVKM.